A selection of T cell receptor beta chains follows, all from one sample in a study of blood T cell repertoires in COVID-19. Sequenced by immunoSEQ multiplex PCR; TCRdb stores in-frame clones only, minus some. The data contain roughly 250,000 clones, about 87% of them singletons. Sequenced sample: PBMCs or T cells enriched from blood (not recorded which). The receptors shown here come from a woman in her 40s with acute COVID-19. CDR3s include the opening cysteine and the closing phenylalanine or tryptophan. The D gene is left open where the match is weak. Clone sizes are given selectively: once, few, many, or a class where the clone is expanded.

>TRBJ2-1|20|TRBD2|TRBV2|.
TGTGCCCACAGCCAGGACCCGGGACTAGCGGGATACGGTTCCTACAATGAGCAGTTCTTC
CAHSQDPGLAGYGSYNEQFF
>TRBJ2-1|18|TRBD2|TRBV28|.
TGTGCCAGCAAAGGACTAGCGGGAGGGAAGAGCTCCTACAATGAGCAGTTCTTC
CASKGLAGGKSSYNEQFF
>TRBJ2-6|16|.|TRBV5-4|.
TGTGCCAGCAGCCCGGACGGGGGCTCTGGGGCCAACGTCCTGACTTTC
CASSPDGGSGANVLTF
>TRBJ1-1|14|TRBD1|TRBV2|.
TGTGCCAGCAGAGACAGGGGGGGAGCCACTGAAGCTTTCTTT
CASRDRGGATEAFF
>TRBJ2-7|14|TRBD1|TRBV3-1/TRBV3-2|once
TGTGCCAGCAGCCCCGGGACAGACCCCTACGAGCAGTACTTC
CASSPGTDPYEQYF
>TRBJ2-1|12|.|TRBV5-1|.
TGCGCCAGCAGCTCAACAGACAATGAGCAGTTCTTC
CASSSTDNEQFF
>TRBJ2-5|12|.|TRBV12-3/TRBV12-4|.
TGTGCCAGCAGTTTACAGCGGGAGACCCAGTACTTC
CASSLQRETQYF
>TRBJ2-2|14|.|TRBV5-1|.
TGCGCCAGCAGCCTAGTAGGGGTCACCGGGGAGCTGTTTTTT
CASSLVGVTGELFF
>TRBJ2-2|15|.|TRBV28|.
TGTGCCAGCAGTTTCCTACAGGGTTACGGCGGGGAGCTGTTTTTT
CASSFLQGYGGELFF
>TRBJ2-3|17|TRBD2|TRBV18|.
TGTGCCAGCTCACGCTACGCGGGAGGCGGGCTCACAGATACGCAGTATTTT
CASSRYAGGGLTDTQYF
>TRBJ1-3|14|.|TRBV5-1|.
TGCGCCAGCAGCCCGACAGAGTCTGGAAACACCATATATTTT
CASSPTESGNTIYF
>TRBJ2-2|15|TRBD1|TRBV27|.
TGTGCCAGCAGTGCCGGGACAGGGTTATCCGGGGAGCTGTTTTTT
CASSAGTGLSGELFF
>TRBJ1-2|15|TRBD1|TRBV7-9|.
TGTGCCAGCAGCGCCGGAGCCACAGGGGATGGCGGCTACACCTTC
CASSAGATGDGGYTF
>TRBJ1-3|14|TRBD1|TRBV2|few
TGTGCCAGCAGAAACAGGGGGGGAGGAAACACCATATATTTT
CASRNRGGGNTIYF
>TRBJ1-4|12|.|TRBV30|.
TGTGCCTGGAGTGTAGCCCGGGAAAAACTGTTTTTT
CAWSVAREKLFF
>TRBJ1-3|16|TRBD1|TRBV3-1/TRBV3-2|.
TGTGCCAGCAGTCAAAAGGGGACAGGGTTTAGAAACACCATATATTTT
CASSQKGTGFRNTIYF
>TRBJ2-3|14|TRBD2|TRBV7-9|.
TGTGCCAGCAGCTTCGGACTAGCGCTAGATACGCAGTATTTT
CASSFGLALDTQYF
>TRBJ2-7|13|.|TRBV18|.
TGTGCCAGCTCACCAGGAGGACCTGACGAGCAGTACTTC
CASSPGGPDEQYF
>TRBJ2-2|17|TRBD2|TRBV28|.
TGTGCCAGCAGTCCGGCGTCCAGCGGGAGACACACCGGGGAGCTGTTTTTT
CASSPASSGRHTGELFF
>TRBJ1-4|17|.|TRBV28|.
TGTGCCAGCAGTTTAGCCCCCTGGACAGCAACTAATGAAAAACTGTTTTTT
CASSLAPWTATNEKLFF
>TRBJ1-3|14|.|TRBV3-1/TRBV3-2|few
TGTGCCAGCAGTCCCCTTTTTTCTGGAAACACCATATATTTT
CASSPLFSGNTIYF
>TRBJ1-1|13|.|TRBV28|.
TGTGCCAGCAGTCCGCCGGGAATCACTGAAGCTTTCTTT
CASSPPGITEAFF
>TRBJ1-2|15|.|TRBV30|.
TGTGCCTGGAGCCCAGGATGGTTTTCTGGCTATGGCTACACCTTC
CAWSPGWFSGYGYTF
>TRBJ1-3|11|.|TRBV20-1|.
TGCAGTGCTAGAGATTGGCTTTCGATATATTTT
CSARDWLSIYF
>TRBJ2-5|14|TRBD1|TRBV3-1/TRBV3-2|.
TGTGCCAGCAGCCGTGGACAGGGGGCGGAGACCCAGTACTTC
CASSRGQGAETQYF
>TRBJ1-4|16|.|TRBV4-3|.
TGCGCCAGCAGCCAAGATAGAGGAGCAACTAATGAAAAACTGTTTTTT
CASSQDRGATNEKLFF
>TRBJ2-5|15|.|TRBV7-2|.
TGTGCCAGCAGCTTAGGTGCAGCGCTCCAAGAGACCCAGTACTTC
CASSLGAALQETQYF
>TRBJ2-1|11|.|TRBV6-5|.
TGTGCCAGCGGACTCCACAATGAGCAGTTCTTC
CASGLHNEQFF
>TRBJ2-2|19|TRBD2|TRBV18|once
TGTGCCAGCTCACCTCAGGGACTAGCGGGAGCGGGTTCGACCGGGGAGCTGTTTTTT
CASSPQGLAGAGSTGELFF
>TRBJ1-5|21|TRBD1|TRBV19|.
TGTGCCAGTAGTATAGATCTCCTGGGACAGGGATTTGGGGGGAGCAATCAGCCCCAGCATTTT
CASSIDLLGQGFGGSNQPQHF
>TRBJ2-1|14|.|TRBV5-1|.
TGCGCCAGCAGCCCCAGAGGGGGTCACGGGGAGCAGTTCTTC
CASSPRGGHGEQFF
>TRBJ2-7|16|TRBD2|TRBV5-1|.
TGCGCCAGCAGCTCCATGGCGGGGGGGAGCTCCTACGAGCAGTACTTC
CASSSMAGGSSYEQYF
>TRBJ2-5|15|TRBD2|TRBV6-2/TRBV6-3|.
TGTGCCAGCAGCGCGGGACTAGCTCCACCAGAGACCCAGTACTTC
CASSAGLAPPETQYF
>TRBJ1-1|14|.|TRBV7-2|.
TGTGCCAGCAGCTTAAAGGGAGGCGGGACTGAAGCTTTCTTT
CASSLKGGGTEAFF
>TRBJ1-2|14|.|TRBV9|.
TGTGCCAGCAGCGTGGTCGTCCTTGGCCCCGGCGGAACCTTC
CASSVVVLGPGGTF
>TRBJ1-1|14|.|TRBV18|.
TGTGCCAGCTCACCCGCGGGGATGAACACTGAAGCTTTCTTT
CASSPAGMNTEAFF
>TRBJ2-1|16|TRBD2|TRBV7-3|few
TGTGCCAGCAGCTTACAACTAGCGGGAGGGCGCAATGAGCAGTTCTTC
CASSLQLAGGRNEQFF
>TRBJ2-7|15|TRBD2|TRBV18|.
TGTGCCAGCTCACCGTTAGCGGGAGGGAACTACGAGCAGTACTTC
CASSPLAGGNYEQYF
>TRBJ2-1|14|.|TRBV3-1/TRBV3-2|.
TGTGCCAGCAGCCCCTCACCTACTGGAGGTGAGCAGTTCTTC
CASSPSPTGGEQFF
>TRBJ1-1|13|.|TRBV7-8|.
TGTGCCAGCAGCTTACTCGAGGGTACTGAAGCTTTCTTT
CASSLLEGTEAFF
>TRBJ1-5|14|.|TRBV9|.
TGTGCCAGCAGCGTAGGCGGGGGATATCAGCCCCAGCATTTT
CASSVGGGYQPQHF
>TRBJ1-4|14|.|TRBV11-3|once
TGTGCCAGCAGCAGCGTAAGAGCGAGTGAAAAACTGTTTTTT
CASSSVRASEKLFF
>TRBJ1-2|13|.|TRBV7-9|.
TGTGCCAGCAGCTCACAGGGTATCCCTGGCTACACCTTC
CASSSQGIPGYTF
>TRBJ1-1|15|.|TRBV4-1|few
TGCGCCAGCAGCCAAGTCCCGGGGATGAACACTGAAGCTTTCTTT
CASSQVPGMNTEAFF
>TRBJ1-4|15|.|TRBV11-2|.
TGTGCCAGCAGCCCGGGCCAGCGAGGGAATGAAAAACTGTTTTTT
CASSPGQRGNEKLFF
>TRBJ2-1|15|.|TRBV9|.
TGTGCCAGCAGCGTAGGCGGCCTAGCCCACAATGAGCAGTTCTTC
CASSVGGLAHNEQFF
>TRBJ1-1|12|.|TRBV10-2|.
TGCGCCAGCAGTGAAGGGGACACTGAAGCTTTCTTT
CASSEGDTEAFF
>TRBJ1-2|15|.|TRBV6-2/TRBV6-3|.
TGTGCCAGCAGTAAAAGAACAGGAGACCTGGGTGGCTACACCTTC
CASSKRTGDLGGYTF
>TRBJ2-5|17|TRBD2|TRBV4-3|.
TGCGCCAGCAGCCAGGCGGTAGGAGGGACTACCGGGGAGACCCAGTACTTC
CASSQAVGGTTGETQYF
>TRBJ2-5|15|.|TRBV3-1/TRBV3-2|.
TGTGCCAGCAGCCGGAGCCCGGAGAGGTACGAGACCCAGTACTTC
CASSRSPERYETQYF
>TRBJ1-1|15|.|TRBV4-3|once
TGCGCCAGCAGCCAAGCAGTTGTGATGAACACTGAAGCTTTCTTT
CASSQAVVMNTEAFF
>TRBJ2-2|15|.|TRBV28|.
TGTGCCAGCAGTTTTGGGACTCTTCACACCGGGGAGCTGTTTTTT
CASSFGTLHTGELFF